These 9 T cell receptor beta chains were all obtained from the same sample, sequenced in a study of blood T cell repertoires in COVID-19. TCRdb keeps only in-frame clones here, not all; method: immunoSEQ multiplex PCR. Of tens of thousands of clones in the sample, roughly 80% were seen once. Sequenced input: peripheral blood. These receptors were taken from a man aged 65 to 85 with COVID-19, enrolled during active disease.

The V gene is TRBV7-2, the J gene TRBJ1-1; the match to TRBD1 covers 8 bases. The CDR3 is 15 amino acids. CDR1 and CDR2 from the germline V gene are SGHTA and FQGNSA. The V gene end was trimmed by 2 bases and the J gene end by 3 bases; junction bases not matched to a gene: 5. CDR3 in amino acids: CASSLWTGSDTEAFF. Written as DNA, the CDR3 is TGTGCCAGCAGCTTATGGACAGGGTCGGACACTGAAGCTTTCTTT.

The chain is built from TRBV2 and TRBJ2-5, with a tentative D call TRBD2 (6 bases). This CDR3 comprises 13 residues. Trimming cost V 6 bases and J 2 bases, with 10 bases left between them. Germline CDR1 and CDR2: SNHLY and FYNNEI. CDR3 sequence: CASRRDWQETQYF. CDR3 bases: TGTGCCAGCAGGAGGGACTGGCAAGAGACCCAGTACTTC.

V gene TRBV7-9 combines with J gene TRBJ2-7; 9 nucleotides agree with TRBD1. Germline V CDR1 and CDR2: SEHNR, FQNEAQ (reference sequence). V shed 7 bases, J shed 5 bases, and the junction held 12 bases outside the gene matches. This CDR3 spans 15 amino acids. The DNA for the CDR3 is TGTGCCAGCACCAGCGGGACAGGGTCTATCGACGAGCAGTACTTC. Translating it yields CASTSGTGSIDEQYF.

The rearrangement joins TRBV7-2 to TRBJ1-1, with D possibly being TRBD1 (5 bases). The germline V and J ends were trimmed by 6 bases and 10 bases, with 15 bases remaining between them. CDR3 length: 12 residues. In germline, CDR1 is SGHTA, CDR2 FQGNSA. CDR3 protein: CASRPGRGRAFF. The CDR3 DNA sequence: TGTGCCAGCAGACCAGGGCGGGGTAGAGCTTTCTTT.

The chain uses TRBV3-1 (or the pseudogene TRBV3-2) and TRBJ1-2; a possible D gene is TRBD1 (6 bases). Germline V gene lookup returns CDR1 LGHDT and CDR2 YNNKEL (reference sequence). Trimming removed 5 bases at V and 5 bases at J, with 24 bases between. There are 17 residues in the CDR3. The CDR3: CASSSQTHRDKYYGYTF. CDR3 DNA sequence: TGTGCCAGCAGCTCACAGACCCACCGGGACAAATATTATGGCTACACCTTC.

The chain is built from TRBV27 and TRBJ2-1; 7 bases match TRBD1. J was trimmed by 8 bases and V by 2 bases; bases with no gene match: 9. CDR3 length: 15 amino acids. Germline-derived CDR1 and CDR2 are MNHEY and SMNVEV (reference sequence). The CDR3 sequence is CASSLRDSTWDEQFF. CDR3 nucleotide sequence: TGTGCCAGCAGTTTAAGGGACAGCACATGGGATGAGCAGTTCTTC.

V and J are TRBV30 and TRBJ2-1; a weak D match, TRBD1 (6 bases). Germline V lookup: CDR1 GTSNPN, CDR2 SVGIG (reference sequence). The length of the CDR3 is 13 residues. Trimming left V 5 bases short and J 8 bases short, with 16 bases between. CDR3 coding DNA: TGTGCCTGGGGGCTTCCAGGGGTGTATGAGCAGTTCTTC. Residues: CAWGLPGVYEQFF.

V is TRBV3-1 (or the pseudogene TRBV3-2) and J is TRBJ2-7; TRBD1 agrees at 7 bases. CDR3 size: 14 residues. The germline V gene encodes CDR1 LGHDT and CDR2 YNNKEL (reference sequence). V lost 4 bases and J lost 3; bases outside the gene matches: 6. The chain's CDR3 is CASSPDRAFYEQYF. The CDR3, as DNA: TGTGCCAGCAGCCCTGACAGGGCGTTCTACGAGCAGTACTTC.

V and J are TRBV28 and TRBJ1-5; the match to TRBD1 covers 8 bases. Trimming removed 1 base from V and 5 bases from J; junction bases left unmatched: 10. The CDR3 length is 17 residues. The V gene's germline CDR1 is MDHEN and CDR2 SYDVKM. The CDR3 here is CASSLLPRDRLDQPQHF. The DNA of the CDR3 is TGTGCCAGCAGTTTATTACCGAGGGACAGGCTGGATCAGCCCCAGCATTTT.